Listed below are T cell receptor beta chains from one sample, sequenced in a study of technical replicates of blood from a handful of donors. Clones were sequenced by immunoSEQ multiplex PCR, and TCRdb holds only the in-frame ones, with some missing. The profile shows roughly 80,000 clones, roughly 94% of them singletons. The sequenced material came from T cells isolated from PBMCs. These receptors all stem from a human donor in good health. CDR3s include the opening cysteine and the closing phenylalanine or tryptophan. D genes are given only for firm matches. Clone size is shown for a subset of rows, as once, few, many or a class of expanded clone.

d_call: -; clone_size: -; j_call: TRBJ2-5; v_call: TRBV5-4; cdr3_nt: TGTGCCAGCAGCTTCGGTGACTTCAAAGAGACCCAGTACTTC; cdr3_aa: CASSFGDFKETQYF
d_call: -; clone_size: -; j_call: TRBJ2-2; v_call: TRBV19; cdr3_nt: TGTGCCAGTAGTATCTGGACAGTTGTAGGGACCGGGGAGCTGTTTTTT; cdr3_aa: CASSIWTVVGTGELFF
d_call: -; clone_size: -; j_call: TRBJ1-3; v_call: TRBV6-5; cdr3_nt: TGTGCCAGCAGCCAGGACAGTCCCTCTGGAAACACCATATATTTT; cdr3_aa: CASSQDSPSGNTIYF
d_call: -; clone_size: once; j_call: TRBJ1-1; v_call: TRBV7-3; cdr3_nt: TGTGCCAGCAGCTTACACCCCCCGGAAGGGAGGCTTTTTATGGACACTGAAGCTTTCTTT; cdr3_aa: CASSLHPPEGRLFMDTEAFF
d_call: -; clone_size: -; j_call: TRBJ2-7; v_call: TRBV11-2; cdr3_nt: TGTGCCAGCAGCTTATTTGGGGCTAAAGCCTACGAGCAGTACTTC; cdr3_aa: CASSLFGAKAYEQYF
d_call: -; clone_size: -; j_call: TRBJ2-5; v_call: TRBV20-1; cdr3_nt: TGCAGTGCAGGGGAGGACCAGTACTTC; cdr3_aa: CSAGEDQYF
d_call: TRBD1; clone_size: -; j_call: TRBJ1-1; v_call: TRBV18; cdr3_nt: TGTGCCAGCTCCTTCGGAGACAGGGGAACTGAAGCTTTCTTT; cdr3_aa: CASSFGDRGTEAFF
d_call: -; clone_size: -; j_call: TRBJ1-1; v_call: TRBV7-2; cdr3_nt: TGTGCCAGCAGCTTAGGGGAGGTAGGTTACACTGAAGCTTTCTTT; cdr3_aa: CASSLGEVGYTEAFF
d_call: TRBD1; clone_size: -; j_call: TRBJ1-2; v_call: TRBV19; cdr3_nt: TGTGCCAGTAGTATAGGACAGGGGAGGAATTCGACCTTC; cdr3_aa: CASSIGQGRNSTF
d_call: -; clone_size: -; j_call: TRBJ2-7; v_call: TRBV25-1; cdr3_nt: TGTGCCAGCAGTGAATCGGGGTCCACAGTGAAGCAGTACTTC; cdr3_aa: CASSESGSTVKQYF
d_call: -; clone_size: -; j_call: TRBJ1-2; v_call: TRBV19; cdr3_nt: TGTGCCAGTTCCAGGGGAGTTCAAGGCAACTATGGCTACACCTTC; cdr3_aa: CASSRGVQGNYGYTF
d_call: -; clone_size: -; j_call: TRBJ1-4; v_call: TRBV6-5; cdr3_nt: TGTGCCAGCAGTTACACAGGGATCGAAAGTGAAAAACTGTTTTTT; cdr3_aa: CASSYTGIESEKLFF
d_call: -; clone_size: once; j_call: TRBJ2-4; v_call: TRBV6-5; cdr3_nt: TGTGCCAGCAGTTACTCCCCTGCAAGGGGCCTCAACATTCAGTACTTC; cdr3_aa: CASSYSPARGLNIQYF
d_call: -; clone_size: -; j_call: TRBJ2-3; v_call: TRBV11-3; cdr3_nt: TGTGCCAGCAGCTTAGGGCAGGTCACAGATACGCAGTATTTT; cdr3_aa: CASSLGQVTDTQYF
d_call: -; clone_size: -; j_call: TRBJ1-1; v_call: TRBV4-2; cdr3_nt: TGTGCCAGCAGCCAAGATTATAGTGCTCTCGCTGAAGCTTTCTTT; cdr3_aa: CASSQDYSALAEAFF
d_call: TRBD1; clone_size: -; j_call: TRBJ1-1; v_call: TRBV7-9; cdr3_nt: TGTGCCAGCAGACTCCTTACAGGGGGCACTGAAGCTTTCTTT; cdr3_aa: CASRLLTGGTEAFF
d_call: -; clone_size: few; j_call: TRBJ2-1; v_call: TRBV28; cdr3_nt: TGTGCCAGCAGTTTCCCCAAAAGCGGGTCTATCTCCTACAATGAGCAGTTCTTC; cdr3_aa: CASSFPKSGSISYNEQFF
d_call: -; clone_size: -; j_call: TRBJ2-2; v_call: TRBV2; cdr3_nt: TGTGCCAGCAGACCACCGGGACTCGGGAACACCGGGGAGCTGTTTTTT; cdr3_aa: CASRPPGLGNTGELFF
d_call: -; clone_size: -; j_call: TRBJ1-4; v_call: TRBV9; cdr3_nt: TGTGCCAGCAGCGTAGGGGGCTTAACTAATGAAAAACTGTTTTTT; cdr3_aa: CASSVGGLTNEKLFF